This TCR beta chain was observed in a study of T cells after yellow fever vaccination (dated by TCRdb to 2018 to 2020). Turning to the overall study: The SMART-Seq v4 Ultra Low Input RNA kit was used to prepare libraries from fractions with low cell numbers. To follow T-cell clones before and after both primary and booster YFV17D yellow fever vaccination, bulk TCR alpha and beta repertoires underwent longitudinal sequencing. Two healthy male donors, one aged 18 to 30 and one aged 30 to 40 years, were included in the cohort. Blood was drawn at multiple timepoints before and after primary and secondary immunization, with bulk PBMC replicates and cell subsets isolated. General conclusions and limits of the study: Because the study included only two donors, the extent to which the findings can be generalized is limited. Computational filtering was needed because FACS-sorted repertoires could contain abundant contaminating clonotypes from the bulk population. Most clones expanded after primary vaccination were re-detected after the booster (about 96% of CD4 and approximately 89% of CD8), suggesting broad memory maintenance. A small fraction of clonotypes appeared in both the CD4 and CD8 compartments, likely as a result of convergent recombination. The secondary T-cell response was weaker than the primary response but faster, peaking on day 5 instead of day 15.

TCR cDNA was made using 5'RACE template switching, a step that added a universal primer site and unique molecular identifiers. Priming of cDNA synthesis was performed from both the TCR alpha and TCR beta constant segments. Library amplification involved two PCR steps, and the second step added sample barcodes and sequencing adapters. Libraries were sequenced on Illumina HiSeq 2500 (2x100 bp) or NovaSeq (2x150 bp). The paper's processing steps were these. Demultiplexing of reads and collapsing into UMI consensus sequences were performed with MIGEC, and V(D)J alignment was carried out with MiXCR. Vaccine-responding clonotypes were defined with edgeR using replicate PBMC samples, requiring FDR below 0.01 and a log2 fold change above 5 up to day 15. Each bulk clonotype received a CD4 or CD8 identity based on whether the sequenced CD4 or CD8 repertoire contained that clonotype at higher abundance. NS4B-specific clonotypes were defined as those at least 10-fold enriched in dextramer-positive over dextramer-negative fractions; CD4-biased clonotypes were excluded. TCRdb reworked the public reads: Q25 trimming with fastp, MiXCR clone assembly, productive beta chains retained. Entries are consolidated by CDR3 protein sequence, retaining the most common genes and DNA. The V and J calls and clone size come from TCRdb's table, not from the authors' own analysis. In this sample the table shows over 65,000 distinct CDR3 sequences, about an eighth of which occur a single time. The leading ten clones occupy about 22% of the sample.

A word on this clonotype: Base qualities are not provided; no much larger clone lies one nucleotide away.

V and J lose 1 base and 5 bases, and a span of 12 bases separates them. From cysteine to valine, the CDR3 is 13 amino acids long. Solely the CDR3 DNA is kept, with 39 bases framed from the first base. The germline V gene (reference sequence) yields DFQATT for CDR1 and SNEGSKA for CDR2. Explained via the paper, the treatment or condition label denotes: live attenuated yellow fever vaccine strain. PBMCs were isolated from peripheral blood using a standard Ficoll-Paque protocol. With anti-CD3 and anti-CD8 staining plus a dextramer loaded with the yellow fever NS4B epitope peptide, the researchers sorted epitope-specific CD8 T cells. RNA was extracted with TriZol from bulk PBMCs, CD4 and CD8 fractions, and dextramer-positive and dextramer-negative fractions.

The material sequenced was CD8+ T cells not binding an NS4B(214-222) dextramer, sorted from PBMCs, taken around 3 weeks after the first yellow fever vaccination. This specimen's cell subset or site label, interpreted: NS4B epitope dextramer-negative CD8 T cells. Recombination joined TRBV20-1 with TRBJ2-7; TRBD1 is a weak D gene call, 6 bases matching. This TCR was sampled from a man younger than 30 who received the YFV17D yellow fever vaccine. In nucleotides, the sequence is TGCAGTGCTAGAGGGGGGCCTGGGGACGAGCAGTACGTC. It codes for CSARGGPGDEQYV.